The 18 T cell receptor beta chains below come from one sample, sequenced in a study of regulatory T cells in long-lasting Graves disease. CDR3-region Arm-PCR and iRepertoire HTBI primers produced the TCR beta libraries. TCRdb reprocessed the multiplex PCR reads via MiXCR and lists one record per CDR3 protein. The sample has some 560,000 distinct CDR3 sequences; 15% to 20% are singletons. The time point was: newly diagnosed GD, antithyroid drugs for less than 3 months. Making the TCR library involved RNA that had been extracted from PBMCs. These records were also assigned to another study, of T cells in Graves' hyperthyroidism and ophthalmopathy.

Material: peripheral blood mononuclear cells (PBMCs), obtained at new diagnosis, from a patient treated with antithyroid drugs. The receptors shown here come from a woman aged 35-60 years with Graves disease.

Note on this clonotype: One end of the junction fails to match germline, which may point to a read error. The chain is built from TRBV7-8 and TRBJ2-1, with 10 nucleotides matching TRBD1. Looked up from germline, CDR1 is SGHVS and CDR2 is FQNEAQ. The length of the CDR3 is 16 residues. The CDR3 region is CASSSFPRGQGSEQLF. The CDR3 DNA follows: TGTGCCAGCAGCTCTTTCCCTCGGGGACAGGGGTCTGAGCAGCTCTTC.

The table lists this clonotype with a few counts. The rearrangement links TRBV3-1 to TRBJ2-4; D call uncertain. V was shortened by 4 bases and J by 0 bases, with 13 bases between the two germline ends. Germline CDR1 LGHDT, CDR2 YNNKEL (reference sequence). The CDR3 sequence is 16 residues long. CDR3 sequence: CASSRDGALAKNIQYF. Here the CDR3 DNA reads TGTGCCAGCAGCCGAGACGGAGCTCTAGCCAAAAACATTCAGTACTTC.

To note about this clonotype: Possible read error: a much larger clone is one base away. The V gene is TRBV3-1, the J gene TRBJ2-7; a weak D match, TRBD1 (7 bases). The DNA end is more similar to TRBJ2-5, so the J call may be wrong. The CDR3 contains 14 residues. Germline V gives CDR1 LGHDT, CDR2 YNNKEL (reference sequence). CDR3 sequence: CASGQGGSGETQYF. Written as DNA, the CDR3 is TGTGCCAGCGGCCAGGGGGGCAGCGGGGAGACCCAGTACTTC.

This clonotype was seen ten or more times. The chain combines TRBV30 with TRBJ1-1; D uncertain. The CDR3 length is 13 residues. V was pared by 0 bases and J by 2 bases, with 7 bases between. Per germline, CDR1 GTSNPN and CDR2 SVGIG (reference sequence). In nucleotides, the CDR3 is TGTGCCTGGAGTGTAGAGGGCAACACTGAAGCTTTCTTT. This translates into CAWSVEGNTEAFF.

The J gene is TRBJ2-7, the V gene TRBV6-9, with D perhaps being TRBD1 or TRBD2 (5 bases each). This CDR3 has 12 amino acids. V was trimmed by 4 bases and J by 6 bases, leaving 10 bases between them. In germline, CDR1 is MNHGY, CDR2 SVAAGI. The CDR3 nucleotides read TGTGCCAGCAGTTCCGGGACCGCCGAGCAGTACTTC. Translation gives CASSSGTAEQYF.

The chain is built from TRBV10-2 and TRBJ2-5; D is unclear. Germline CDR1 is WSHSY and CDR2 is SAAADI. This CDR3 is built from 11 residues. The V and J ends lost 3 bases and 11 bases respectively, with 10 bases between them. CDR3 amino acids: CASSDGRVQYF. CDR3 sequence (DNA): TGCGCCAGCAGTGACGGCCGCGTTCAGTACTTC.

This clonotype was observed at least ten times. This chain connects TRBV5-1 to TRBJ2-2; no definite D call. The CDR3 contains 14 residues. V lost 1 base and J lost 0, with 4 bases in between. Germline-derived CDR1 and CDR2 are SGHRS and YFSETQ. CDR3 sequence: CASSLTANTGELFF. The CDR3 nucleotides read TGCGCCAGCAGCTTGACAGCGAACACCGGGGAGCTGTTTTTT.

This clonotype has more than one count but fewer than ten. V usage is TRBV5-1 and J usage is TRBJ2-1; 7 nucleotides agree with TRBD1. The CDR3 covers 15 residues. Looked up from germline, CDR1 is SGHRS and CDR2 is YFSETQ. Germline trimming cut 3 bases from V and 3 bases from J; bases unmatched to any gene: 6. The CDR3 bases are TGCGCCAGCAGCTCCGGGACAGAACTCTACAATGAGCAGTTCTTC. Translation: CASSSGTELYNEQFF.

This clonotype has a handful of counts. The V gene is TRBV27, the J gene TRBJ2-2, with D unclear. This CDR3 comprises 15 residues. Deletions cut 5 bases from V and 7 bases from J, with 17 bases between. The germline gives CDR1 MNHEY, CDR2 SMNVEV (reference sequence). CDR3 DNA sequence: TGTGCCAGCAGTGGAAGGGAAGGGCGGATCGGGGAGCTGTTTTTT. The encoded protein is CASSGREGRIGELFF.

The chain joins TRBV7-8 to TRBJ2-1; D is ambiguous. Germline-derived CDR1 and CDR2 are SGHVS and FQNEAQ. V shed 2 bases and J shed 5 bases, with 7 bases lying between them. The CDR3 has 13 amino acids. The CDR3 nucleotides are TGTGCCAGCAGCTTAACAGAAAACAATGAGCAGTTCTTC. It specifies CASSLTENNEQFF.

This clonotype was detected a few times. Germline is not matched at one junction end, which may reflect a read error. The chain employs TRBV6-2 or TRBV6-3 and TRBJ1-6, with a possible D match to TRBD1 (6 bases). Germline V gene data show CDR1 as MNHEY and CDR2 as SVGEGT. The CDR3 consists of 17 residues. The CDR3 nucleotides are TGTGCCAACAGTTACTGGGAGACAGGCATGGGGAATTCACCCCTCCACTTT. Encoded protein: CANSYWETGMGNSPLHF.

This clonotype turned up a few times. The CDR3 DNA sequence: TGCAGTGCTAGCACCGGGACAGGGGCCTACGAGCAGTACTTC. Its translation is CSASTGTGAYEQYF. The chain is built from TRBV20-1 and TRBJ2-7; 10 bases align to TRBD1. V trimming: 3 bases; J trimming: 2 bases; junction bases outside the gene matches: 4. The CDR3 runs 14 residues. CDR1 and CDR2 (germline): DFQATT, SNEGSKA (reference sequence).

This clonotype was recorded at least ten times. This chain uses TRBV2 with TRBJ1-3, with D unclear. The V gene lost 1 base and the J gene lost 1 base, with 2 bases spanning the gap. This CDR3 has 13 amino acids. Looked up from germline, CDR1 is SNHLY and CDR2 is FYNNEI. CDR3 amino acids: CASSEVSGNTIYF. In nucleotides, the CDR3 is TGTGCCAGCAGTGAAGTATCTGGAAACACCATATATTTT.

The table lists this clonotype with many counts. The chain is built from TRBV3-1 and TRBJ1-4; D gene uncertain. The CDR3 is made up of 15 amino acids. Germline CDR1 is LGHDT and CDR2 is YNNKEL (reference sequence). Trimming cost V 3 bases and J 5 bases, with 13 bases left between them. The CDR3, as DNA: TGTGCCAGCAGCCATTCCGGACGGACCAATGAAAAACTGTTTTTT. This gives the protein CASSHSGRTNEKLFF.

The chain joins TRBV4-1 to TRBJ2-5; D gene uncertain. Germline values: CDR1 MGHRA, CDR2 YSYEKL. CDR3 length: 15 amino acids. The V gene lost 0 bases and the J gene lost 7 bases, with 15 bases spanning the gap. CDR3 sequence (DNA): TGCGCCAGCAGCCAAGATTCCGGGCTTCAGGTGACCCAGTACTTC. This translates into CASSQDSGLQVTQYF.

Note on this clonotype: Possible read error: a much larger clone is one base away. The CDR3 region has the DNA TGCAGTGCCCCGAGTGGACTAGCGGGGGGGCTAAATAATGAGCAGTTCTTC. Translated: CSAPSGLAGGLNNEQFF. The chain carries TRBV20-1 and TRBJ2-1, with 15 nucleotides matching TRBD2. Germline V gives CDR1 DFQATT, CDR2 SNEGSKA (reference sequence). The CDR3 length is 17 residues. After removal of 6 bases from V and 7 bases from J, the junction contained 13 bases not matched to a gene.

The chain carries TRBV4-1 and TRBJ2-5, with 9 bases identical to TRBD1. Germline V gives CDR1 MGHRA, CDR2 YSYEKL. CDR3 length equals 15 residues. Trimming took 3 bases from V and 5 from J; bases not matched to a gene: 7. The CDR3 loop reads CASSQGGTGRETQYF. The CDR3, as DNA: TGCGCCAGCAGCCAGGGGGGGACAGGGCGCGAGACCCAGTACTTC.

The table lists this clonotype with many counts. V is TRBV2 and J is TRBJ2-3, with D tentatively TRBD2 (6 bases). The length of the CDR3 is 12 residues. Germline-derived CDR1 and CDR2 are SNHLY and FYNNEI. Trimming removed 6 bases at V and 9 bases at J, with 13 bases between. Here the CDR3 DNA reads TGTGCCAGCAGGGCCTCTGGGGGGACGCAGTATTTT. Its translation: CASRASGGTQYF.